This TCR beta chain comes out of a study of CD8 T cells in ankylosing spondylitis. Making the TCR beta libraries involved quantitative 5'-RACE with molecular barcodes. TCRdb reprocessed the 5' RACE reads via MiXCR and lists one record per CDR3 protein. The sample gives about 390,000 distinct CDR3 sequences, 20% to 25% of which show up once; roughly a sixth is in the top ten. Looked up from germline, CDR1 is SGHAT and CDR2 is FQDESV (reference sequence). J lost 9 bases, V lost 4 bases, and 7 bases had no gene match. The CDR3 is 14 amino acids. Study observations and caveats: Several of the motif variants were reported before in synovial fluid and blood from reactive arthritis. Disease-linked clones were reportedly significantly enriched in matched ankylosing spondylitis synovial fluid. Researchers report that disease-linked clones proved CD8+ and relatively rare in peripheral blood. Fewer than ten highly homologous variants made up a TCR beta motif, and this motif appeared characteristic of ankylosing spondylitis blood.

Details on this clonotype: Its specificity is not known.

The source is a male donor with ankylosing spondylitis. The sample was blood, either unsorted or a sorted T cell fraction (not recorded which). The chain joins TRBV11-1 to TRBJ2-1; 9 bases fit TRBD2. CDR3 nucleotides: TGTGCCAGCAGCTCGGGACTAGCTACCGGTGAGCAGTTCTTC. This codes for CASSSGLATGEQFF.